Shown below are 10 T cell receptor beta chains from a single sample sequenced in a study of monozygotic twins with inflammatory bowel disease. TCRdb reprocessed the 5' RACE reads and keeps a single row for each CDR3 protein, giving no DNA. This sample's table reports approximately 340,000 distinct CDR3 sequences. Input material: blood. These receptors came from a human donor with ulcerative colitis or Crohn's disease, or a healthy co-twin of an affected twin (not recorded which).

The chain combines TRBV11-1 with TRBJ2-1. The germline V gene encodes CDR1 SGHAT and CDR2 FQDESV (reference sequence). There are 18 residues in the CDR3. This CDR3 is CASSLGGMGFTFGNEQFF.

This CDR3 reads CASRVSSVGHEQYF. This rearrangement joins TRBV6-1 to TRBJ2-7; TCRdb gives TRBD1 as the D gene, but with no DNA this cannot be confirmed. Germline CDR1 MNHNS, CDR2 SASEGT. The CDR3 spans 14 residues.

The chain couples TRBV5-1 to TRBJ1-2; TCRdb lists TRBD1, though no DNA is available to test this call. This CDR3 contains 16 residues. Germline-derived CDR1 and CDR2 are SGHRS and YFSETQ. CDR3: CASSFIWDRGSYGYTF.

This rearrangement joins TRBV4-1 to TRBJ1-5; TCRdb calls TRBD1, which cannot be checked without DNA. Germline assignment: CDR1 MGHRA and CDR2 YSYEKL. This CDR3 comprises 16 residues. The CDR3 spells CASSQVLGTGNQPQHF.

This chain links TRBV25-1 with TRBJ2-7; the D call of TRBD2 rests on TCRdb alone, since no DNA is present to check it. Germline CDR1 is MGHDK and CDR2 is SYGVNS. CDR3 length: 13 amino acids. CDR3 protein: CASSVTSGDEQYF.

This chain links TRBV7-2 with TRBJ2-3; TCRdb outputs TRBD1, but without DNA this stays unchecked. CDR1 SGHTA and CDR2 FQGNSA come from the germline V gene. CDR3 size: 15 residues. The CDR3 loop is CASSLDRSNTDTQYF.

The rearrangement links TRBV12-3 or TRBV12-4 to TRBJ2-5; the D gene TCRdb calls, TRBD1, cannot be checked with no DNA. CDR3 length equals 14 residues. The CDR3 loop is CASSPDRGAETQYF.

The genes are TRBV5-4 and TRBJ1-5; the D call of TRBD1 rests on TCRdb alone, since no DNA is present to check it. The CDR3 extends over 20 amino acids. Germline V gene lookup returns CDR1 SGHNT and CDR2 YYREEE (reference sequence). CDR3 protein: CASSLRSRTGAESSNQPQHF.

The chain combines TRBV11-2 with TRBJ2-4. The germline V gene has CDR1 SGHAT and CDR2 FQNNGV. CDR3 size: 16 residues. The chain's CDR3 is CASSLRMGLAKNIQYF.

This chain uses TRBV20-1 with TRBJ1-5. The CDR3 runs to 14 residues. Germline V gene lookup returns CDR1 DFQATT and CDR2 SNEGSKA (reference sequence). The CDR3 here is CSVTRLGGNQPQHF.